This TCR beta chain was profiled in a study of cytomegalovirus exposure and HLA in healthy donors. General study points: Donors belonging to an Asian-associated ancestry cluster reportedly showed fewer N-insertions in productive TCRs than the 666-donor mean, according to what a later analysis found. Within an earlier analysis, most TCR beta V segments proved productive either about 90% or about 30% of the time. Follow-up analysis found HLA locus-dependent TCR association rates, highest for DRB1 and lowest for HLA-C. In vitro data verified a few CMV-associated chains as specific for CMV antigens.

The study ran its PCR with 60 Vbeta and 13 Jbeta primers. The table came from immunoSEQ multiplex PCR; TCRdb's copy has only in-frame clones and leaves some out. This sample has 160,000 or so clones, with about four fifths found just once. With respect to this clone: Antigen unknown.

Losses at the gene ends were 5 bases for V and 6 bases for J; bases not matched to a gene: 7. CDR1 is MNHNY, CDR2 SVGAGI, per germline (reference sequence). The CDR3 runs to 14 residues. The receptor's source is a woman under 30 in good health and CMV-seropositive. The chain joins TRBV6-6 to TRBJ1-5; 7 positions match TRBD1. Material for sequencing was PBMCs. CDR3 nucleotide sequence: TGTGCCAGCAGTCCAAACAGGGGAGCTCAGCCCCAGCATTTT. Protein product: CASSPNRGAQPQHF.